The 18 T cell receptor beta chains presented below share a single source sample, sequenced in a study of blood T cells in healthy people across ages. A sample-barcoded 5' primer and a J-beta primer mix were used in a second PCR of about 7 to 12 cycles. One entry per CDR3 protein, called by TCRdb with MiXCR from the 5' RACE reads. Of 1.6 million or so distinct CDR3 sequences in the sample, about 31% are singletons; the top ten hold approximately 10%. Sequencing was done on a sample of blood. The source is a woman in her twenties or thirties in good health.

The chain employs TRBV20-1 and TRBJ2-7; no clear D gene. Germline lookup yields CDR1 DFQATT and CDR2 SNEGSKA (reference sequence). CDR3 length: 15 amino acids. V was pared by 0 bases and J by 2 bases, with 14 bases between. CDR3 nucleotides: TGCAGTGCTAGAGATAGCCGACACCAGACCTACGAGCAGTACTTC. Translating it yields CSARDSRHQTYEQYF.

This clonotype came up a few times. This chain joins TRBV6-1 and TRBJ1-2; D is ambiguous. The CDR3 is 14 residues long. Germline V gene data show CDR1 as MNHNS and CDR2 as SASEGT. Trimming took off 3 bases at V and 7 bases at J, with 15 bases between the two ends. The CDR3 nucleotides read TGTGCCAGCAGTGAGGATAGGACGCAATTTGGCTACACCTTC. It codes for CASSEDRTQFGYTF.

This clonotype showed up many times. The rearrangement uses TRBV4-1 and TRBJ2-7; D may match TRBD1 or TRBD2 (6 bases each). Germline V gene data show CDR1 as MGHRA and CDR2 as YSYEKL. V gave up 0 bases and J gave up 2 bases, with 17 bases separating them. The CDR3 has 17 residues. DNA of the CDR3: TGCGCCAGCAGCCAAGATGAGGGGGGACATCGACCCTACGAGCAGTACTTC. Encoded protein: CASSQDEGGHRPYEQYF.

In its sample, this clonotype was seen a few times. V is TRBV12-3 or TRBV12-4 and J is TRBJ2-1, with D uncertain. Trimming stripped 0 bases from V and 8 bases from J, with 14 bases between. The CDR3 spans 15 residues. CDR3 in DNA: TGTGCCAGCAGTTTAGCGCGAAAAGGGCTCGATGAGCAGTTCTTC. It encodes CASSLARKGLDEQFF.

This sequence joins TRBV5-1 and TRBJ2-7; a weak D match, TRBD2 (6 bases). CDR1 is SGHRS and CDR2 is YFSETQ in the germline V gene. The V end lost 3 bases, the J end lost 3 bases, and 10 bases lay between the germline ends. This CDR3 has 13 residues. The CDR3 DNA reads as TGCGCCAGCAGCTGGAGGGCTAGCTACGAGCAGTACTTC. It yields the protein CASSWRASYEQYF.

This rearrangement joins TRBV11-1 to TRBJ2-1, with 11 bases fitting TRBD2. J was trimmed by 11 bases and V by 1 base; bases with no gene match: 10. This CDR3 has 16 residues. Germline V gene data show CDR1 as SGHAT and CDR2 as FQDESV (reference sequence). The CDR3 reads CASSLGEPTSGGQQFF. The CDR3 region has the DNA TGTGCCAGCAGCTTAGGGGAACCAACTAGCGGGGGACAGCAGTTCTTC. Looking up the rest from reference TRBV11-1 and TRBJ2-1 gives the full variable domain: EAEVAQSPRYKITEKSQAVAFWCDPISGHATLYWYRQILGQGPELLVQFQDESVVDDSQLPKDRFSAERLKGVDSTLKIQPAELGDSAMYLCASSLGEPTSGGQQFFGPGTRLTVL.

CDR3 region: CASSQRTRPCTDTQYF. The CDR3 nucleotides are TGTGCCAGCAGCCAGCGGACTAGGCCCTGCACAGATACGCAGTATTTT. This chain uses TRBV7-9 with TRBJ2-3; 7 bases map to TRBD2. Losses at the gene ends were 5 bases for V and 1 base for J; bases not matched to a gene: 9. There are 16 residues in the CDR3. The germline V gene encodes CDR1 SEHNR and CDR2 FQNEAQ (reference sequence).

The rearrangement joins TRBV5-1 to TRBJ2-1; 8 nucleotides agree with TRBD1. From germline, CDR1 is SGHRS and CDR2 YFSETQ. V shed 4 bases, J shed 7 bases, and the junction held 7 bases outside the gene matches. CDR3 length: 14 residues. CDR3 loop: CASSDQGAVNEQFF. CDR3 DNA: TGCGCCAGCAGCGACCAGGGGGCCGTAAATGAGCAGTTCTTC.

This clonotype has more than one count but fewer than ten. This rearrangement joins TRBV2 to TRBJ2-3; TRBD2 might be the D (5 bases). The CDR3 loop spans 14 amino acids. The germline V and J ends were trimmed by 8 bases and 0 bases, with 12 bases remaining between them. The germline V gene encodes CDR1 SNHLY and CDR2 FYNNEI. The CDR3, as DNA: TGTGCCAGCGGGGAGATATCGAGCACAGATACGCAGTATTTT. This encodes CASGEISSTDTQYF.

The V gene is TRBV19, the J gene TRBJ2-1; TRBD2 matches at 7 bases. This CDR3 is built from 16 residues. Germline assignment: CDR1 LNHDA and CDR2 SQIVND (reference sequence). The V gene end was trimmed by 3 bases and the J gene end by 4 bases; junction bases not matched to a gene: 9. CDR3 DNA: TGTGCCAGTAGTATTCCGGGCGGACTAGTTTACAATGAGCAGTTCTTC. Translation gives CASSIPGGLVYNEQFF.

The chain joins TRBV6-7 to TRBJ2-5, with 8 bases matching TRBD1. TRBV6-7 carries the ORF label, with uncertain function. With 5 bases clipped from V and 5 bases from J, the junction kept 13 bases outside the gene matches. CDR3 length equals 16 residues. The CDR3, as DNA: TGTGCCAGCAGTCACCCGAGGACAGGGCCGGGCGAGACCCAGTACTTC. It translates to CASSHPRTGPGETQYF.

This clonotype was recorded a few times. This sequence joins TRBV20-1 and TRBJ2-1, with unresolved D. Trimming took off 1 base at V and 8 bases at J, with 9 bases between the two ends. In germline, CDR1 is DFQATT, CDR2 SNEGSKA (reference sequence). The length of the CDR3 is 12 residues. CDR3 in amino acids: CSARASLDEQFF. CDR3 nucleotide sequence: TGCAGTGCTAGAGCTAGTCTCGATGAGCAGTTCTTC.

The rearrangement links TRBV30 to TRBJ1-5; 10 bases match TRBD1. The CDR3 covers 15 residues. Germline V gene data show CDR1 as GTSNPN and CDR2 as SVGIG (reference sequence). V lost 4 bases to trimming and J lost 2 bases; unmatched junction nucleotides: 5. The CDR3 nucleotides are TGTGCCTGGAACCTTGGGACAGGGGGCAATCAGCCCCAGCATTTT. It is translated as CAWNLGTGGNQPQHF.

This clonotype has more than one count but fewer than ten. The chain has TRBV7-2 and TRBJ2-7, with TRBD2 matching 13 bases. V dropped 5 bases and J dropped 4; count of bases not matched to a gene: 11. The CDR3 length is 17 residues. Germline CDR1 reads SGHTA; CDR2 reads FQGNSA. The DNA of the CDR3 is TGTGCCAGCAGCCTAGGACTAGCGGGGGTGGGCTTTTACGAGCAGTACTTC. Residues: CASSLGLAGVGFYEQYF.

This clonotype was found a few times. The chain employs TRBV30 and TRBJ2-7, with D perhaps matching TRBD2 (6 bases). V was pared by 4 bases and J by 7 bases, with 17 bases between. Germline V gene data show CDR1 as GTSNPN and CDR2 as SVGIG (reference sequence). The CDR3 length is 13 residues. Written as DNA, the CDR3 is TGTGCCTGGAACATTTTTGAGGCGGGAGAGCAGTACTTC. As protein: CAWNIFEAGEQYF.

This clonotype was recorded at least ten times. The CDR3 reads CASSPRGTGETQYF. The CDR3 coding sequence is TGTGCCAGCAGCCCCCGGGGTACAGGGGAGACCCAGTACTTC. The rearrangement uses TRBV6-1 and TRBJ2-5; possibly TRBD1 for D (6 bases). CDR1 and CDR2 from the germline V gene are MNHNS and SASEGT. Trimming shortened V by 6 bases and J by 5 bases, and 16 bases separated the two germline ends. The CDR3 length is 14 residues.

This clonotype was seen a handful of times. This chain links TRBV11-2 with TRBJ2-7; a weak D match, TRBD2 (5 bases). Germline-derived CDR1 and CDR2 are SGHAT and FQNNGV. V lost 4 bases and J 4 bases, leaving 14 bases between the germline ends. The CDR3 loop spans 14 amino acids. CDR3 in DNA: TGTGCCAGCAGCTCAGCGGAAAGTCGGTACGAGCAGTACTTC. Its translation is CASSSAESRYEQYF. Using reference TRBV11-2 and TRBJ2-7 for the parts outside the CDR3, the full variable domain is EAGVAQSPRYKIIEKRQSVAFWCNPISGHATLYWYQQILGQGPKLLIQFQNNGVVDDSQLPKDRFSAERLKGVDSTLKIQPAKLEDSAVYLCASSSAESRYEQYFGPGTRLTVT.

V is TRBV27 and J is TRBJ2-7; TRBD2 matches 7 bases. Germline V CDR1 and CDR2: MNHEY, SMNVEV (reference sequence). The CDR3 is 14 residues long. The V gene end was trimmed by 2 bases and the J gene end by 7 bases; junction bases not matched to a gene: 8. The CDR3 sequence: CASSLGLPGGEQYF. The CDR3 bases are TGTGCCAGCAGTTTAGGACTCCCGGGGGGAGAGCAGTACTTC.